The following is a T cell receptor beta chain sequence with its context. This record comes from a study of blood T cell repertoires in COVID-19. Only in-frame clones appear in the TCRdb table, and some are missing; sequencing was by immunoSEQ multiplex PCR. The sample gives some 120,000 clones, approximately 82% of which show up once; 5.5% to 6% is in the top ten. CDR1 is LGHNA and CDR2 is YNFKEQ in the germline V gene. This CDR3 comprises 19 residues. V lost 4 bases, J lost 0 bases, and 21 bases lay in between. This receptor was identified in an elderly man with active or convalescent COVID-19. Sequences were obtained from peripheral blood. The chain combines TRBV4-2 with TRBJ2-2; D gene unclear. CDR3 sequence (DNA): TGTGCCAGCAGCCGAAAAATAATAAGAACTGAGGCGAACACCGGGGAGCTGTTTTTT. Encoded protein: CASSRKIIRTEANTGELFF.